These T cell receptor beta chains were read from a single sample in a study of blood T cells in healthy people across ages. TCRdb ran MiXCR on the 5' RACE reads and lists one entry per CDR3 protein. The data show 850,000 or so distinct CDR3 sequences, less than 35% seen once. The specimen sequenced was blood. The receptors come from a woman over 75 in good health. The CDR3 runs from the conserved cysteine through the conserved F or W. Fields, in order: V gene, J gene, D gene, clone size, CDR3 protein, CDR3 DNA. A D gene is named only where the DNA matches it firmly. The size field is filled for only some rows; it gives once, few, many or a size class.

v_call: TRBV6-2/TRBV6-3
j_call: TRBJ2-1
d_call: .
clone_size: many
cdr3_aa: CASSQRSEQFF
cdr3_nt: TGTGCCAGCAGTCAGCGCAGCGAGCAGTTCTTC

v_call: TRBV28
j_call: TRBJ2-7
d_call: TRBD2
clone_size: .
cdr3_aa: CASKREGNYNEQYF
cdr3_nt: TGTGCCAGCAAAAGGGAGGGGAACTACAATGAGCAGTACTTC

v_call: TRBV7-8
j_call: TRBJ2-5
d_call: .
clone_size: many
cdr3_aa: CASSFLLVEETQYF
cdr3_nt: TGTGCCAGCAGCTTTTTACTAGTGGAAGAGACCCAGTACTTC

v_call: TRBV7-9
j_call: TRBJ2-1
d_call: .
clone_size: many
cdr3_aa: CASSPRVSVRRVPEQFF
cdr3_nt: TGTGCCAGCAGCCCCCGGGTCTCAGTTAGGAGAGTCCCCGAGCAGTTCTTC

v_call: TRBV19
j_call: TRBJ2-2
d_call: .
clone_size: .
cdr3_aa: CASSRVVSNTGELFF
cdr3_nt: TGTGCCAGTAGTCGCGTGGTATCGAACACCGGGGAGCTGTTTTTT

v_call: TRBV29-1
j_call: TRBJ1-1
d_call: .
clone_size: many
cdr3_aa: CSVVSVLGAFF
cdr3_nt: TGCAGCGTTGTCTCGGTTCTGGGAGCTTTCTTT

v_call: TRBV7-9
j_call: TRBJ1-1
d_call: TRBD1
clone_size: few
cdr3_aa: CASSLDRGGGAAFF
cdr3_nt: TGTGCCAGCAGCCTAGACAGGGGTGGAGGAGCGGCTTTCTTT

v_call: TRBV15
j_call: TRBJ1-2
d_call: TRBD1
clone_size: few
cdr3_aa: CATSGRQGDNYGYTF
cdr3_nt: TGTGCCACCAGCGGGAGACAGGGGGACAACTATGGCTACACCTTC

v_call: TRBV7-2
j_call: TRBJ2-7
d_call: TRBD2
clone_size: many
cdr3_aa: CASKLSSGGRYEQYF
cdr3_nt: TGTGCCAGTAAGCTTAGCAGCGGGGGGCGTTACGAGCAGTACTTC

v_call: TRBV3-1
j_call: TRBJ1-1
d_call: .
clone_size: .
cdr3_aa: CASSLNLWLGAVGTKAFF
cdr3_nt: TGTGCCAGCAGTTTAAACCTTTGGTTGGGGGCAGTCGGCACTAAAGCTTTCTTT

v_call: TRBV29-1
j_call: TRBJ2-7
d_call: TRBD2
clone_size: few
cdr3_aa: CSVEASLAGGRYEQYF
cdr3_nt: TGCAGCGTTGAAGCATCCCTAGCGGGGGGAAGATACGAGCAGTACTTC

v_call: TRBV2
j_call: TRBJ1-2
d_call: .
clone_size: few
cdr3_aa: CASSEDTDYGYTF
cdr3_nt: TGTGCCAGCAGTGAGGACACCGACTATGGCTACACCTTC

v_call: TRBV11-2
j_call: TRBJ2-5
d_call: TRBD2
clone_size: many
cdr3_aa: CASSLWTSGVQETQYF
cdr3_nt: TGTGCCAGCAGCCTCTGGACTAGCGGGGTCCAAGAGACCCAGTACTTC

v_call: TRBV24-1
j_call: TRBJ2-3
d_call: .
clone_size: .
cdr3_aa: CATSVRRSGRSTDTQYF
cdr3_nt: TGTGCCACCAGTGTAAGGCGGAGCGGCCGCAGCACAGATACGCAGTATTTT

v_call: TRBV9
j_call: TRBJ2-1
d_call: .
clone_size: .
cdr3_aa: CASSVSPRGERNNEQFF
cdr3_nt: TGTGCCAGCAGCGTAAGCCCCCGAGGGGAGAGAAACAATGAGCAGTTCTTC

v_call: TRBV7-8
j_call: TRBJ2-5
d_call: TRBD2
clone_size: many
cdr3_aa: CASSLPWTSQETQYF
cdr3_nt: TGTGCCAGCAGCCTGCCGTGGACTAGTCAAGAGACCCAGTACTTC

v_call: TRBV7-2
j_call: TRBJ2-7
d_call: .
clone_size: .
cdr3_aa: CASSLQVPPYEQYF
cdr3_nt: TGTGCCAGCAGCTTACAGGTCCCCCCCTACGAGCAGTACTTC

v_call: TRBV7-8
j_call: TRBJ2-7
d_call: .
clone_size: many
cdr3_aa: CASSLSLEQYF
cdr3_nt: TGTGCCAGCAGTTTGTCCCTCGAGCAGTACTTC

v_call: TRBV20-1
j_call: TRBJ2-7
d_call: .
clone_size: many
cdr3_aa: CSARSNRGEQYF
cdr3_nt: TGCAGTGCTAGATCCAACCGAGGGGAGCAGTACTTC

v_call: TRBV4-2
j_call: TRBJ2-4
d_call: TRBD1
clone_size: .
cdr3_aa: CASSPDRDRGNIQYF
cdr3_nt: TGTGCCAGCAGCCCGGACCGGGACAGAGGGAACATTCAGTACTTC

v_call: TRBV19
j_call: TRBJ2-1
d_call: .
clone_size: .
cdr3_aa: CASSRDSYWNEQFF
cdr3_nt: TGTGCCAGTAGTAGGGACTCTTACTGGAATGAGCAGTTCTTC

v_call: TRBV20-1
j_call: TRBJ2-7
d_call: TRBD1
clone_size: .
cdr3_aa: CSARGDRSKNTYEQYF
cdr3_nt: TGCAGTGCTAGGGGGGACAGGTCTAAGAACACCTACGAGCAGTACTTC

v_call: TRBV7-2
j_call: TRBJ2-5
d_call: .
clone_size: .
cdr3_aa: CASRSRQVGETQYF
cdr3_nt: TGTGCCAGCAGATCCCGACAGGTTGGGGAGACCCAGTACTTC

v_call: TRBV12-3/TRBV12-4
j_call: TRBJ2-5
d_call: .
clone_size: few
cdr3_aa: CAIKAGSTGNEQYF
cdr3_nt: TGTGCCATCAAAGCCGGGTCCACTGGCAATGAGCAGTACTTC

v_call: TRBV29-1
j_call: TRBJ1-5
d_call: .
clone_size: many
cdr3_aa: CSVGDNQPQHF
cdr3_nt: TGCAGCGTTGGGGACAATCAGCCCCAGCATTTT

v_call: TRBV15
j_call: TRBJ1-2
d_call: .
clone_size: .
cdr3_aa: CATSRPTENVYGYTF
cdr3_nt: TGTGCCACCAGCAGACCGACAGAAAACGTCTATGGCTACACCTTC

v_call: TRBV20-1
j_call: TRBJ2-7
d_call: .
clone_size: .
cdr3_aa: CSAKGGLVHEQYF
cdr3_nt: TGCAGTGCTAAAGGGGGGCTCGTCCACGAGCAGTACTTC

v_call: TRBV20-1
j_call: TRBJ2-1
d_call: .
clone_size: few
cdr3_aa: CSASSTDTIEQFF
cdr3_nt: TGCAGTGCTTCCTCGACCGATACAATCGAGCAGTTCTTC

v_call: TRBV3-1
j_call: TRBJ2-7
d_call: .
clone_size: many
cdr3_aa: CASSQEGRGGEQYF
cdr3_nt: TGTGCCAGCAGCCAAGAGGGCAGGGGAGGCGAGCAGTACTTC

v_call: TRBV20-1
j_call: TRBJ1-2
d_call: .
clone_size: .
cdr3_aa: CSATTDRANYGYTF
cdr3_nt: TGCAGTGCGACCACGGACCGAGCTAACTATGGCTACACCTTC

v_call: TRBV11-2
j_call: TRBJ2-7
d_call: .
clone_size: many
cdr3_aa: CASSFEGANYEQYF
cdr3_nt: TGTGCCAGCAGCTTCGAGGGAGCTAACTACGAGCAGTACTTC

v_call: TRBV19
j_call: TRBJ2-7
d_call: TRBD2
clone_size: many
cdr3_aa: CASSIALAGVYEQYF
cdr3_nt: TGTGCCAGTAGTATTGCTCTAGCGGGGGTGTACGAGCAGTACTTC

v_call: TRBV20-1
j_call: TRBJ1-1
d_call: TRBD1
clone_size: many
cdr3_aa: CSAEPGTVSPGDFF
cdr3_nt: TGCAGTGCAGAGCCCGGGACAGTCTCTCCAGGGGATTTCTTT

v_call: TRBV7-9
j_call: TRBJ2-3
d_call: .
clone_size: many
cdr3_aa: CASSLPGASTDTQYF
cdr3_nt: TGTGCCAGCAGCTTACCAGGGGCTAGCACAGATACGCAGTATTTT

v_call: TRBV7-9
j_call: TRBJ1-1
d_call: .
clone_size: .
cdr3_aa: CASSLGSGFGIEAFF
cdr3_nt: TGTGCCAGCAGCTTAGGGTCGGGATTTGGGATTGAAGCTTTCTTT

v_call: TRBV12-3/TRBV12-4
j_call: TRBJ1-6
d_call: .
clone_size: .
cdr3_aa: CASSSPGNTLMSLHF
cdr3_nt: TGTGCCAGCAGTTCCCCGGGGAATACGCTGATGAGCCTCCACTTT

v_call: TRBV6-1
j_call: TRBJ1-5
d_call: .
clone_size: .
cdr3_aa: CASIRGGSNQPQHF
cdr3_nt: TGTGCCAGCATTAGGGGAGGGAGCAATCAGCCCCAGCATTTT

v_call: TRBV12-3/TRBV12-4
j_call: TRBJ2-7
d_call: .
clone_size: .
cdr3_aa: CASMKQQGEQYF
cdr3_nt: TGTGCCAGCATGAAACAGCAGGGCGAGCAGTACTTC

v_call: TRBV9
j_call: TRBJ2-5
d_call: TRBD2
clone_size: many
cdr3_aa: CASSGQPGLASETQYF
cdr3_nt: TGTGCCAGCAGCGGCCAACCGGGACTAGCGAGCGAGACCCAGTACTTC

v_call: TRBV10-1
j_call: TRBJ2-5
d_call: TRBD2
clone_size: many
cdr3_aa: CASSPGLAGGPTLQETQYF
cdr3_nt: TGCGCCAGCAGCCCGGGACTAGCGGGGGGGCCCACCCTTCAAGAGACCCAGTACTTC

v_call: TRBV12-3/TRBV12-4
j_call: TRBJ1-5
d_call: TRBD1
clone_size: .
cdr3_aa: CASSPPTGMQPQHF
cdr3_nt: TGTGCCAGCAGTCCCCCGACAGGGATGCAGCCCCAGCATTTT